This T cell receptor beta chain was observed in a study of beta chain features in type 1 diabetes. General study results and limits: Type 1 diabetes patients showed a moderate but significant shortening of TCRB CDR3s in all four CD4+ subsets.

About this clone: Its antigen remains unknown.

CDR3 size: 15 residues. Germline CDR1 reads SEHNR; CDR2 reads FQNEAQ (reference sequence). V dropped 5 bases and J dropped 6; count of bases not matched to a gene: 8. What was sequenced were expressed TCRB transcripts, since all of the isolated RNA had been reverse transcribed. Naive, central memory and regulatory T cell samples yielded roughly 3.6 million reads on average. Some clones are missing from TCRdb's copy, which holds only in-frame ones; the method was immunoSEQ multiplex PCR. Among under 550,000 clones listed, about an eighth were seen once. The sequenced material came from naive CD4+ T cells from blood. The chain joins TRBV7-9 to TRBJ2-7; 12 bases are shared with TRBD2. This TCR was recovered from a woman younger than 35 in good health. CDR3 coding DNA: TGTGCCAGCAGCCCTAGCGGGAGGGCCTATCTCGAGCAGTACTTC. It codes for CASSPSGRAYLEQYF.